This entry concerns a single T cell receptor (beta chain). Antigen: not known. Trimming removed 4 bases from V and 5 bases from J, with 9 bases in between. The CDR3 contains 12 residues. From germline, CDR1 is SGHRS and CDR2 YFSETQ. The sample comes from a study of cytomegalovirus exposure and HLA in healthy donors. Findings of the study overall: Analyzed later, association rates of TCRs varied across HLA loci, with DRB1 most and HLA-C fewest. Donor immune exposure was known only as CMV serostatus.

Both 60 Vbeta primers and 13 Jbeta primers went into the PCR. The method was immunoSEQ multiplex PCR; TCRdb's version includes in-frame clones alone and lacks a portion of them. The sample gives over 100,000 clones, approximately 77% of which show up once; around 1.3% is in the top ten. This chain uses TRBV5-1 with TRBJ2-5; D is possibly TRBD2 (5 bases). This TCR was sampled from a woman in her thirties or forties in good health and CMV-seronegative. The sequencing sample was made of PBMCs. CDR3 coding DNA: TGCGCCAGCAGCCCCCGAGGGGAGACCCAGTACTTC. This translates into CASSPRGETQYF. The full variable domain, its missing parts supplied by reference TRBV5-1 and TRBJ2-5, is KAGVTQTPRYLIKTRGQQVTLSCSPISGHRSVSWYQQTPGQGLQFLFEYFSETQRNKGNFPGRFSGRQFSNSRSEMNVSTLELGDSALYLCASSPRGETQYFGPGTRLLVL.